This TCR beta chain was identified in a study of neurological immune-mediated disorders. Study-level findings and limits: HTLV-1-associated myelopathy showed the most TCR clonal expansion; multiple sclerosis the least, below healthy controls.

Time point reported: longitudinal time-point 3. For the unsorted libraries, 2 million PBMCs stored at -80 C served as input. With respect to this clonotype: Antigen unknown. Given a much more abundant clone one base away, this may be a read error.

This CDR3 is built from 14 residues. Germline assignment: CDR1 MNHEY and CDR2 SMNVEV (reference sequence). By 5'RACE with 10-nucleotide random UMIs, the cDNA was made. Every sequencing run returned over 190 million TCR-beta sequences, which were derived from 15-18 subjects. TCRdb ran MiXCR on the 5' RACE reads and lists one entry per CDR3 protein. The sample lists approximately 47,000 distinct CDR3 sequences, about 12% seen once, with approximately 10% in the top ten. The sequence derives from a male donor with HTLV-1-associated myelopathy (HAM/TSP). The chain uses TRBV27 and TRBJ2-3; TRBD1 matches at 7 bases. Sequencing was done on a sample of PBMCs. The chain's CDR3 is CASSSRQGTDTHYF. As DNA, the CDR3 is TGTGCCAGCAGTTCCCGACAGGGCACAGATACGCATTATTTT.